The 23 T cell receptor beta chains below come from one sample, sequenced in a study of blood T cell repertoires in COVID-19. Sequencing was performed with immunoSEQ multiplex PCR; in TCRdb, only in-frame clones are kept and a portion is missing. The table lists 70,000 to 90,000 clones, 65% to 90% of them singletons. Input material: peripheral blood. These receptors all come from a man aged 50 to 59 with COVID-19, enrolled during active disease.

This chain links TRBV11-2 with TRBJ2-7; D is possibly TRBD2 (7 bases). The germline V and J ends were trimmed by 2 bases and 7 bases, with 27 bases remaining between them. The CDR3 spans 18 residues. Germline V gene sequence: CDR1 SGHAT, CDR2 FQNNGV. This CDR3 reads CASSLSRGGGGPMREQYF. As DNA, the CDR3 is TGTGCCAGCAGCTTATCCCGGGGAGGGGGAGGGCCTATGAGGGAGCAGTACTTC.

The chain recombines TRBV6-2 or TRBV6-3 with TRBJ2-3; no clear D gene. CDR3 length: 12 amino acids. Trimming took off 6 bases at V and 7 bases at J, with 11 bases between the two ends. In germline, CDR1 is MNHEY, CDR2 SVGEGT. The CDR3 sequence: CASSPHSNTQYF. The DNA for the CDR3 is TGTGCCAGCAGCCCTCACTCTAATACGCAGTATTTT.

The chain uses TRBV11-3 and TRBJ2-1, with D tentatively TRBD1 (7 bases). Per the germline V gene, CDR1 is SGHNT and CDR2 is YENEEA. Trimming stripped 1 base from V and 4 bases from J, with 14 bases between. This CDR3 spans 16 amino acids. CDR3 bases: TGTGCCAGCAGCTTAGTTGGCAGGGGGGTTTACAATGAGCAGTTCTTC. This translates into CASSLVGRGVYNEQFF.

The chain uses TRBV28 and TRBJ1-1, with D hard to call. The CDR3 extends over 14 amino acids. V was clipped by 0 bases and J by 7 bases, with 12 bases between them. Germline V gene lookup returns CDR1 MDHEN and CDR2 SYDVKM. The CDR3 sequence is CASSLWATRDEAFF. CDR3 coding DNA: TGTGCCAGCAGTTTATGGGCGACGCGGGATGAAGCTTTCTTT. The whole variable domain, filled in from reference TRBV28 and TRBJ1-1, reads DVKVTQSSRYLVKRTGEKVFLECVQDMDHENMFWYRQDPGLGLRLIYFSYDVKMKEKGDIPEGYSVSREKKERFSLILESASTNQTSMYLCASSLWATRDEAFFGQGTRLTVV.

The chain combines TRBV5-1 with TRBJ1-2, with 7 bases identical to TRBD1. Looked up from germline, CDR1 is SGHRS and CDR2 is YFSETQ. The V and J ends lost 4 bases and 5 bases, in that order; junction bases with no gene match: 11. The CDR3 length is 15 residues. The CDR3 region is CASSRTDRVGYGYTF. CDR3 DNA sequence: TGCGCCAGCAGCCGGACCGACAGGGTAGGGTATGGCTACACCTTC.

The chain employs TRBV2 and TRBJ1-3, with TRBD1 identical over 7 bases. Losses at the gene ends were 2 bases for V and 0 bases for J; bases not matched to a gene: 4. The CDR3 covers 16 residues. Per germline, CDR1 SNHLY and CDR2 FYNNEI. As DNA, the CDR3 is TGTGCCAGCAGTGAACAGGGACAGATCTCTGGAAACACCATATATTTT. Its translation: CASSEQGQISGNTIYF.

J is TRBJ2-5 and V is TRBV2; 13 nucleotides match TRBD2. CDR1 is SNHLY, CDR2 FYNNEI, per germline. Germline trimming cut 5 bases from V and 5 bases from J; bases unmatched to any gene: 11. The CDR3 sequence is 17 residues long. In DNA, the CDR3 is TGTGCCAGCAGTTCCACTAGCGGGAGGGCCCTTGGGGAGACCCAGTACTTC. It codes for CASSSTSGRALGETQYF.

The chain links TRBV19 to TRBJ2-1; 12 bases fit TRBD2. V was clipped by 1 base and J by 0 bases; unmatched bases: 4. Germline V lookup: CDR1 LNHDA, CDR2 SQIVND (reference sequence). The CDR3 runs 18 residues. The CDR3 loop is CASSIASGRGLSYNEQFF. In DNA form, the CDR3 reads TGTGCCAGTAGTATAGCTAGCGGGAGGGGCCTCTCCTACAATGAGCAGTTCTTC.

The chain couples TRBV28 to TRBJ1-4; 8 nucleotides agree with TRBD1. The germline V gene has CDR1 MDHEN and CDR2 SYDVKM. J was trimmed by 10 bases and V by 2 bases; bases with no gene match: 6. CDR3 length: 14 residues. The CDR3 DNA follows: TGTGCCAGCAGTTTAATACAGGGGGAGGGAAAACTGTTTTTT. Translation gives CASSLIQGEGKLFF.

The rearrangement joins TRBV5-1 to TRBJ2-5, with D possibly being TRBD2 (6 bases). This CDR3 is built from 18 residues. The V gene lost 0 bases and the J gene lost 1 base, with 19 bases spanning the gap. Germline V gene lookup returns CDR1 SGHRS and CDR2 YFSETQ. In DNA, the CDR3 is TGCGCCAGCAGCTTGGGTGTATCGATGGGACTTACCCAAGAGACCCAGTACTTC. Translating it yields CASSLGVSMGLTQETQYF.

The chain combines TRBV19 with TRBJ2-7, with TRBD1 identical over 7 bases. The V gene end was trimmed by 3 bases and the J gene end by 2 bases; junction bases not matched to a gene: 7. Germline assignment: CDR1 LNHDA and CDR2 SQIVND (reference sequence). The CDR3 has 15 residues. This chain's CDR3 is CASSIVGTATYEQYF. CDR3 nucleotide sequence: TGTGCCAGTAGTATCGTGGGGACAGCTACCTACGAGCAGTACTTC.

This rearrangement joins TRBV24-1 to TRBJ2-5; D is perhaps TRBD1 (6 bases). The V and J ends lost 4 bases and 1 base respectively, with 15 bases between them. CDR3 length equals 16 residues. Per the germline V gene, CDR1 is KGHDR and CDR2 is SFDVKD. The DNA of the CDR3 is TGTGCCACCAGTGACCTGCGGGCGGACAGCCAAGAGACCCAGTACTTC. Protein sequence: CATSDLRADSQETQYF.

The rearrangement uses TRBV6-5 and TRBJ2-7, with D perhaps matching TRBD2 (6 bases). Germline V gene lookup returns CDR1 MNHEY and CDR2 SVGAGI. Between the trimmed V and J ends, which lost 4 bases and 0 bases, there was a span of 10 bases. The CDR3 contains 14 residues. CDR3 loop: CASSWDWSSYEQYF. The CDR3 coding sequence is TGTGCCAGCAGTTGGGACTGGAGCTCCTACGAGCAGTACTTC.

The V gene is TRBV11-1, the J gene TRBJ1-1; 8 bases map to TRBD1. The germline V gene has CDR1 SGHAT and CDR2 FQDESV (reference sequence). V lost 5 bases, J lost 3 bases, and 5 bases stayed unmatched. The CDR3 length is 14 residues. CDR3 loop: CASSRTGFDTEAFF. CDR3 coding DNA: TGTGCCAGCAGCAGGACAGGGTTCGACACTGAAGCTTTCTTT. Full variable domain (missing parts from reference TRBV11-1 and TRBJ1-1): EAEVAQSPRYKITEKSQAVAFWCDPISGHATLYWYRQILGQGPELLVQFQDESVVDDSQLPKDRFSAERLKGVDSTLKIQPAELGDSAMYLCASSRTGFDTEAFFGQGTRLTVV.

The rearrangement links TRBV3-1 (or the pseudogene TRBV3-2) to TRBJ1-2; no clear D. The CDR3 extends over 15 amino acids. Germline V lookup: CDR1 LGHDT, CDR2 YNNKEL (reference sequence). The V gene lost 4 bases and the J gene lost 5 bases, with 17 bases spanning the gap. CDR3 DNA sequence: TGTGCCAGCAGCCCCTGTGGGCGTGGGGAGTATGGCTACACCTTC. Its protein product is CASSPCGRGEYGYTF.

The rearrangement links TRBV4-3 to TRBJ2-7, with 10 nucleotides matching TRBD2. Germline V gene data show CDR1 as LGHNA and CDR2 as YSLEER. J was trimmed by 3 bases and V by 5 bases; bases with no gene match: 4. The CDR3 consists of 14 residues. CDR3 in amino acids: CASSAGLAVYEQYF. DNA of the CDR3: TGCGCCAGCAGCGCAGGACTAGCGGTCTACGAGCAGTACTTC.

V and J are TRBV4-3 and TRBJ2-1; 8 nucleotides match TRBD2. Germline CDR1 is LGHNA and CDR2 is YSLEER. V lost 3 bases to trimming and J lost 4 bases; unmatched junction nucleotides: 5. This CDR3 has 15 residues. The CDR3 nucleotides read TGCGCCAGCAGCCAGACGACTAGCGAGTACAATGAGCAGTTCTTC. Residues: CASSQTTSEYNEQFF.

This clone was observed a few times. This chain links TRBV5-6 with TRBJ1-5; D may be TRBD1 (6 bases). The germline V and J ends were trimmed by 4 bases and 5 bases, with 19 bases remaining between them. The length of the CDR3 is 16 residues. In germline, CDR1 is SGHDT, CDR2 YYEEEE. DNA for the CDR3: TGTGCCAGCAGCCGGCGCGGGGGGGCAACCGATCAGCCCCAGCATTTT. This translates into CASSRRGGATDQPQHF.

V and J are TRBV25-1 and TRBJ2-5, with D possibly being TRBD1 (5 bases). The CDR3 has 16 amino acids. Trimming removed 6 bases at V and 0 bases at J, with 17 bases between. CDR1 is MGHDK, CDR2 SYGVNS, per germline. The CDR3 DNA reads TGTGCCAGCAGCCCAGGGTCAGGTATGGACCAAGAGACCCAGTACTTC. Translated, it gives CASSPGSGMDQETQYF.

The chain links TRBV19 to TRBJ2-2, with D maybe TRBD2 (5 bases). The CDR3 has 15 amino acids. Trimming stripped 3 bases from V and 6 bases from J, with 14 bases between. CDR1 is LNHDA and CDR2 is SQIVND in the germline V gene (reference sequence). CDR3 sequence reads: CASSIFTSPPGELFF. In nucleotides, the CDR3 is TGTGCCAGTAGTATTTTCACTAGTCCCCCCGGGGAGCTGTTTTTT. Full variable domain (outside the CDR3, taken from reference TRBV19 and TRBJ2-2): DGGITQSPKYLFRKEGQNVTLSCEQNLNHDAMYWYRQDPGQGLRLIYYSQIVNDFQKGDIAEGYSVSREKKESFPLTVTSAQKNPTAFYLCASSIFTSPPGELFFGEGSRLTVL.

The chain links TRBV19 to TRBJ2-7; D gene unclear. The CDR3 covers 14 residues. The V gene lost 7 bases and the J gene lost 0 bases, with 13 bases spanning the gap. Germline lookup yields CDR1 LNHDA and CDR2 SQIVND (reference sequence). The CDR3: CASTIERNSYEQYF. DNA for the CDR3: TGTGCCAGTACGATAGAGAGGAACTCCTACGAGCAGTACTTC.

This clone was observed a few times. This chain links TRBV19 with TRBJ2-3; possibly TRBD2 for D (5 bases). V was shortened by 5 bases and J by 3 bases, with 12 bases between the two germline ends. The CDR3 covers 14 residues. Germline V gene lookup returns CDR1 LNHDA and CDR2 SQIVND (reference sequence). CDR3 amino acids: CASSRSGRTDTQYF. CDR3 nucleotide sequence: TGTGCCAGTAGTCGGAGCGGACGAACAGATACGCAGTATTTT. Supplemented by reference TRBV19 and TRBJ2-3, the full variable domain reads DGGITQSPKYLFRKEGQNVTLSCEQNLNHDAMYWYRQDPGQGLRLIYYSQIVNDFQKGDIAEGYSVSREKKESFPLTVTSAQKNPTAFYLCASSRSGRTDTQYFGPGTRLTVL.

The genes are TRBV10-3 and TRBJ2-7, with TRBD2 identical over 10 bases. Trimming took 4 bases from V and 9 from J; bases not matched to a gene: 6. The CDR3 contains 13 residues. Germline CDR1 is ENHRY and CDR2 is SYGVKD. In DNA form, the CDR3 reads TGTGCCATCAGTGTTGAGCGGGAGGGGAGGCAGTACTTC. It yields the protein CAISVEREGRQYF.